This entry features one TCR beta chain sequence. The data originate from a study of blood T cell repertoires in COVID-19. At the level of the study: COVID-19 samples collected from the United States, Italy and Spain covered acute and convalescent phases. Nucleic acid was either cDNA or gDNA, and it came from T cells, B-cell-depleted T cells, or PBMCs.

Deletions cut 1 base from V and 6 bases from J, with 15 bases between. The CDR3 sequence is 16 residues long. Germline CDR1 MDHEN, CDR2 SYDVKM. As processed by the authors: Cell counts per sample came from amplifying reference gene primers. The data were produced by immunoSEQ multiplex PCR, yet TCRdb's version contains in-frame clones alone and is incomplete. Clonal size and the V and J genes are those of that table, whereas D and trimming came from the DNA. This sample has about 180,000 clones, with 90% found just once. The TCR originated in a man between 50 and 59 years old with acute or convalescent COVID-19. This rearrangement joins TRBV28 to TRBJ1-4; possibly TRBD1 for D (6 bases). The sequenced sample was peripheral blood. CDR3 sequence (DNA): TGTGCCAGCAGTTTATTCGTCCCCAGACAGGATGAAAAACTGTTTTTT. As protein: CASSLFVPRQDEKLFF.